The entry that follows covers one T cell receptor beta chain sequence. Its antigen is unknown. The data were taken from a study of cytomegalovirus exposure and HLA in healthy donors. Study conclusions and caveats: A later analysis found common viral pathogens apparently linked to several of the most significant clusters. TCR beta sequences numbering over 15,000 were associated with HLA alleles at 0.05 false discovery rate in a later analysis. Across donors, presence/absence analyses took sequencing depth to be roughly uniform. TCR beta chains numbering 150 to 200 were designated cytomegalovirus-associated.

With 60 Vbeta and 13 Jbeta primers, the PCR was carried out. The data were produced by immunoSEQ multiplex PCR, yet TCRdb's version contains in-frame clones alone and is incomplete. The sample consists of 80,000 to 100,000 clones, roughly 70% of them appearing once. The junction had 11 bases not matched to a gene; V was cut back by 4 bases and J by 7 bases. The CDR3 has 15 residues. Per germline, CDR1 MGHDK and CDR2 SYGVNS. Sequencing was done on a sample of PBMCs. This clonotype was sampled from a man aged 25-40 years in good health and CMV-seropositive. The chain employs TRBV25-1 and TRBJ2-5; 8 bases fit TRBD1. CDR3 residues: CASSVSIDRGRTQYF. The DNA of the CDR3 is TGTGCCAGCAGTGTCTCGATTGACAGGGGAAGGACCCAGTACTTC. The variable domain in full, completed from reference TRBV25-1 and TRBJ2-5, reads EADIYQTPRYLVIGTGKKITLECSQTMGHDKMYWYQQDPGMELHLIHYSYGVNSTEKGDLSSESTVSRIRTEHFPLTLESARPSHTSQYLCASSVSIDRGRTQYFGPGTRLLVL.